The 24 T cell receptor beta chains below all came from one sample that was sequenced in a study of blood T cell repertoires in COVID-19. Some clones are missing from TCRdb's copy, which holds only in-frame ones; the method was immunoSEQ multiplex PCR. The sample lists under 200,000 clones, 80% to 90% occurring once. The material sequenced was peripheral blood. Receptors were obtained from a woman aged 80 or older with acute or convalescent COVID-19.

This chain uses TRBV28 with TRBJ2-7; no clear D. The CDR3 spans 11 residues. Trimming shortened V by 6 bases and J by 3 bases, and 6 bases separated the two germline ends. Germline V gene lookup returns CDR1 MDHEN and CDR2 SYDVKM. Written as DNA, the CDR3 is TGTGCCAGCAGGCGACTCTACGAGCAGTACTTC. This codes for CASRRLYEQYF.

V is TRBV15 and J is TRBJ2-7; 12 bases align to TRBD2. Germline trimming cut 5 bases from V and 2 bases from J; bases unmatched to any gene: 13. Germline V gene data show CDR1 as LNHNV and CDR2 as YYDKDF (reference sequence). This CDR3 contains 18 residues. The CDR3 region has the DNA TGTGCCACCAGCGAGGGGCCCGGGACTAGCGGGCTGACCTACGAGCAGTACTTC. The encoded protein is CATSEGPGTSGLTYEQYF. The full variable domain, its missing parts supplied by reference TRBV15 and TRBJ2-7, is DAMVIQNPRYQVTQFGKPVTLSCSQTLNHNVMYWYQQKSSQAPKLLFHYYDKDFNNEADTPDNFQSRRPNTSFCFLDIRSPGLGDTAMYLCATSEGPGTSGLTYEQYFGPGTRLTVT.

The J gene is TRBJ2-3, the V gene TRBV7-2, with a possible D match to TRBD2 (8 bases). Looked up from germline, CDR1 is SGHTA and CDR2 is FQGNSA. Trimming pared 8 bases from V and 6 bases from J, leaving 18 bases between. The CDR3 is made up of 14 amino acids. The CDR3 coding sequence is TGTGCCAGCGGTACACGGGAGGGGGCGGATACGCAGTATTTT. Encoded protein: CASGTREGADTQYF.

The CDR3 coding sequence is TGTGCCAGCATGGGCAGGGGGGCACTAAACTATGGCTACACCTTC. Protein sequence: CASMGRGALNYGYTF. The chain uses TRBV6-5 and TRBJ1-2; TRBD1 matches 7 bases. Germline CDR1 MNHEY, CDR2 SVGAGI. The V gene end was trimmed by 7 bases and the J gene end by 2 bases; junction bases not matched to a gene: 10. The CDR3 consists of 15 residues.

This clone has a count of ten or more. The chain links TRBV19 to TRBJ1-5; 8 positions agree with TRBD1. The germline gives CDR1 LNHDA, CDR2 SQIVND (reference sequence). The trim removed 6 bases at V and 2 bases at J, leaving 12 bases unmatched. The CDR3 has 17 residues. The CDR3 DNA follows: TGTGCCAGTAGCCCCGCAGGGGGCGCGTCAGGCAATCAGCCCCAGCATTTT. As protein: CASSPAGGASGNQPQHF.

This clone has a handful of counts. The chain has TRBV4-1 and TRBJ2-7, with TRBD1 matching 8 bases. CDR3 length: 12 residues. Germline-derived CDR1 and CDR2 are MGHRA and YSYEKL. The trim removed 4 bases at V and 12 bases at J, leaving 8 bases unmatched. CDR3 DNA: TGCGCCAGCAGCCTTTGGACAGGGCCCACGTACTTC. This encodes CASSLWTGPTYF.

This CDR3 reads CATRQGGNQPQHF. In nucleotides, the CDR3 is TGTGCCACTAGACAGGGGGGGAATCAGCCCCAGCATTTT. The chain is built from TRBV19 and TRBJ1-5, with 9 bases aligning to TRBD1. Germline loops: CDR1 LNHDA, CDR2 SQIVND (reference sequence). The J segment lost 4 bases and the V segment lost 10 bases, leaving 5 bases of the junction unmatched. The CDR3 contains 13 residues. The variable domain in full, with the rest retrieved from reference TRBV19 and TRBJ1-5, is DGGITQSPKYLFRKEGQNVTLSCEQNLNHDAMYWYRQDPGQGLRLIYYSQIVNDFQKGDIAEGYSVSREKKESFPLTVTSAQKNPTAFYLCATRQGGNQPQHFGDGTRLSIL.

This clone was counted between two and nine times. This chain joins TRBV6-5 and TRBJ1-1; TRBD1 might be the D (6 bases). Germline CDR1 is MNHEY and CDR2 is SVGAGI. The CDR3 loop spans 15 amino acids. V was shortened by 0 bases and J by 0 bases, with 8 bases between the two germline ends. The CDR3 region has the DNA TGTGCCAGCAGTTACTCTAGGGGGATGAACACTGAAGCTTTCTTT. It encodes CASSYSRGMNTEAFF.

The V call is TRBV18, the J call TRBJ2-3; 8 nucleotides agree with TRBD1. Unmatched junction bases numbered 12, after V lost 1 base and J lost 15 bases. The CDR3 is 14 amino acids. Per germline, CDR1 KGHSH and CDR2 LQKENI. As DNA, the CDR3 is TGTGCCAGCTCACCACTCGACCAGGGGGCCGCCGTCTATTTT. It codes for CASSPLDQGAAVYF.

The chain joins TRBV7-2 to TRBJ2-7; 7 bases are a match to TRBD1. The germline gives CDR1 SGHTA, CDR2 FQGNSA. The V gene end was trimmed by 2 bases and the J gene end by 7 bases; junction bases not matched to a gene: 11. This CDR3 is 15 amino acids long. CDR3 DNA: TGTGCCAGCAGCTTAATCACCACAGGGGCGGGTGAGCAGTACTTC. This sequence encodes CASSLITTGAGEQYF. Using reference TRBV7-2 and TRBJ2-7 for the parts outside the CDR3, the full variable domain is GAGVSQSPSNKVTEKGKDVELRCDPISGHTALYWYRQSLGQGLEFLIYFQGNSAPDKSGLPSDRFSAERTGGSVSTLTIQRTQQEDSAVYLCASSLITTGAGEQYFGPGTRLTVT.

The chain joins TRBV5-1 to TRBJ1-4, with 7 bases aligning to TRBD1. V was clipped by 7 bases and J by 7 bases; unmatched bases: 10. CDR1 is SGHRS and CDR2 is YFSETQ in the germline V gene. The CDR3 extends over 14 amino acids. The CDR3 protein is CASSPQGGFEKLFF. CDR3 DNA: TGCGCCAGCTCACCTCAGGGGGGTTTTGAAAAACTGTTTTTT.

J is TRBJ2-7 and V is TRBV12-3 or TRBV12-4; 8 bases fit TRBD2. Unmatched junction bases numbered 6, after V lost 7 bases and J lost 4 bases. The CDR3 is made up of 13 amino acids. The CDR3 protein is CASTGGARYEQYF. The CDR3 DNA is TGTGCCAGCACCGGGGGGGCGCGTTACGAGCAGTACTTC.

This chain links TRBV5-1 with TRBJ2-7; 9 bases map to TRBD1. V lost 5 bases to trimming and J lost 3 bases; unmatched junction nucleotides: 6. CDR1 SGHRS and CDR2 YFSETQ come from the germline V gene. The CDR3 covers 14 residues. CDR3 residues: CASSGQGPHYEQYF. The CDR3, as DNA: TGCGCCAGCAGTGGACAGGGGCCTCACTACGAGCAGTACTTC.

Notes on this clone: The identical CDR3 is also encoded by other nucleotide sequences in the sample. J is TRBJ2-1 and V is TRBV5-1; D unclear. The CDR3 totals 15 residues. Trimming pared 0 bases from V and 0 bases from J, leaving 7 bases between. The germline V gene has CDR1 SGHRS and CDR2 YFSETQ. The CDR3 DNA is TGCGCCAGCAGCTTGGGAGGCCTCTCCTACAATGAGCAGTTCTTC. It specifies CASSLGGLSYNEQFF.

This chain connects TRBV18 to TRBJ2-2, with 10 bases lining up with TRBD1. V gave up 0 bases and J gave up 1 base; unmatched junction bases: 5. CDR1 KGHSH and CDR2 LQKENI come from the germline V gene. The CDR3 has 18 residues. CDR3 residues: CASSPPVGTGVNTGELFF. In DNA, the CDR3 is TGTGCCAGCTCACCACCGGTCGGGACAGGGGTGAACACCGGGGAGCTGTTTTTT. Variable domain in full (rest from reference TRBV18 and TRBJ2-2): NAGVMQNPRHLVRRRGQEARLRCSPMKGHSHVYWYRQLPEEGLKFMVYLQKENIIDESGMPKERFSAEFPKEGPSILRIQQVVRGDSAAYFCASSPPVGTGVNTGELFFGEGSRLTVL.

The CDR3 bases are TGTGCCAGCAGCTTAGGGACAGGGAAATTGTACGAGCAGTACTTC. This sequence encodes CASSLGTGKLYEQYF. The chain uses TRBV7-2 and TRBJ2-7, with 8 positions matching TRBD1. Germline loops: CDR1 SGHTA, CDR2 FQGNSA. Trimming at V came to 1 base and at J to 4 bases, leaving 6 bases not matched to a gene. The CDR3 contains 15 residues.

For the CDR3, the DNA is TGTGCCACCAGTGGGTATACGGGAGATACGCAGTATTTT. It codes for CATSGYTGDTQYF. The V gene is TRBV24-1, the J gene TRBJ2-3; D call uncertain. Germline CDR1 and CDR2: KGHDR and SFDVKD. The CDR3 totals 13 residues. V lost 5 bases and J lost 5, with 10 bases in between.

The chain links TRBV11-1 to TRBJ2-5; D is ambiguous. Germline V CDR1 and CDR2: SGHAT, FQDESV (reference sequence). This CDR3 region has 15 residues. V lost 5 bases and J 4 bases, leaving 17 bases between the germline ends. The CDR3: CASSLVLGSGETQYF. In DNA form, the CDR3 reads TGTGCCAGCAGCCTAGTTCTCGGTTCGGGAGAGACCCAGTACTTC.

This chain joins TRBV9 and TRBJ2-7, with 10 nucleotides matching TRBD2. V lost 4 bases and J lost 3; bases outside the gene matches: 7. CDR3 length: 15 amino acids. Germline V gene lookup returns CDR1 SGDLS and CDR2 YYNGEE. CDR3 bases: TGTGCCAGCAGCCCTGGACTAGCGGTTCGCTACGAGCAGTACTTC. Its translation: CASSPGLAVRYEQYF.

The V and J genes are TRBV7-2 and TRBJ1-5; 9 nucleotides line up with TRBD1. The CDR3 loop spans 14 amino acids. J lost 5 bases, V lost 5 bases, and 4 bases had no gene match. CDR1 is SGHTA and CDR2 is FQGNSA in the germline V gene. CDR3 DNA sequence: TGTGCCAGCAGCCAGGACAGGGGATATCAGCCCCAGCATTTT. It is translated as CASSQDRGYQPQHF. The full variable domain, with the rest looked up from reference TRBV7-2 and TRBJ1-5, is GAGVSQSPSNKVTEKGKDVELRCDPISGHTALYWYRQSLGQGLEFLIYFQGNSAPDKSGLPSDRFSAERTGGSVSTLTIQRTQQEDSAVYLCASSQDRGYQPQHFGDGTRLSIL.

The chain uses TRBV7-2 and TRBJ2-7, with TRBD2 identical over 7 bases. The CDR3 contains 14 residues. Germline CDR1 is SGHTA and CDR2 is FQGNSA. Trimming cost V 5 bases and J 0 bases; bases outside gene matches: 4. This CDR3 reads CASSPRGSSYEQYF. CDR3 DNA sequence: TGTGCCAGCAGCCCCCGCGGGAGCTCCTACGAGCAGTACTTC.

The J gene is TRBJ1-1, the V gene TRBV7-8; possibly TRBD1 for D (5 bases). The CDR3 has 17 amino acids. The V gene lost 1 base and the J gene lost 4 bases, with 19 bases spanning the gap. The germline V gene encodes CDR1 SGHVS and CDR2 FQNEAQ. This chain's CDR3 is CASSLGYRGNRPTEAFF. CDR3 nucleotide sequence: TGTGCCAGCAGCTTAGGGTACCGGGGGAACCGGCCCACTGAAGCTTTCTTT. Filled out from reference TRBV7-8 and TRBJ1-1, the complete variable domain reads GAGVSQSPRYKVAKRGQDVALRCDPISGHVSLFWYQQALGQGPEFLTYFQNEAQLDKSGLPSDRFFAERPEGSVSTLKIQRTQQEDSAVYLCASSLGYRGNRPTEAFFGQGTRLTVV.

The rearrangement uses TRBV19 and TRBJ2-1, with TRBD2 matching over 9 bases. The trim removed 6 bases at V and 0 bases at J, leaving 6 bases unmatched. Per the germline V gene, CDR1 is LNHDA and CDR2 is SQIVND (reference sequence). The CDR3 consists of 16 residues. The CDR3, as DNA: TGTGCCAGTAGGAAGGGGACTAGCCCCTCCTACAATGAGCAGTTCTTC. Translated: CASRKGTSPSYNEQFF.

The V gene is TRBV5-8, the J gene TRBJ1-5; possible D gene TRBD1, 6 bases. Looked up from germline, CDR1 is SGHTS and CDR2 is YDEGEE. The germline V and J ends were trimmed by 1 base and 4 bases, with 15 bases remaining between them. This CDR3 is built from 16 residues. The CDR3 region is CASSLSYGTQNQPQHF. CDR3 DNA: TGTGCCAGCAGCTTGTCATACGGGACACAGAATCAGCCCCAGCATTTT.